This TCR beta chain was captured by sequencing in a study of blood T cell repertoires in COVID-19 (TCRdb year 2020). About the study as a whole: Collaborator samples came from the United States, Italy and Spain and covered acute and convalescent phases of COVID-19. The prospective study material was composed of cDNA or gDNA derived from T cells, B-cell-depleted T cells, or PBMCs. Deeply sampled blood TCRbeta repertoires from subjects exposed to, actively infected with, or recovered from COVID-19 were included in the dataset. The repertoires were released in a freely available public database meant as a resource for research on the immune response to SARS-CoV-2. The samples were drawn from the first 160 participants of the ongoing ImmuneRACE study and from 1,254 subjects provided by 6 global collaborators. Nearly every sample came with metadata listing a de-identified subject ID, COVID-19 status, age in years and sex. HLA class I and class II types, where available, came from metadata supplied by the sample provider rather than from assay-based typing.

TCRbeta CDR3 regions were amplified from genomic DNA using the immunoSEQ Assay, a bias-controlled multiplex PCR. Under the source paper's analysis protocol: Nucleated cell counts per sample were estimated from amplification of reference gene primers within the assay. Sequence reads were collapsed and filtered to measure the absolute abundance of every unique TCRbeta CDR3 rearrangement. Productive Simpson clonality was computed per sample as the square root of Simpson's diversity index over productive rearrangements. This is the immuneACCESS table as TCRdb keeps it, with only in-frame sequences that have V and J called. A part of the clones is gone; compared with another copy, unresolved V genes explain less than half, and the rest is unexplained. The D gene and trimming were derived from the DNA, and the V and J assignments and clone size from that table. The sample table records 180,000 or so clones; approximately 88% of these occur just once. The ten largest clones capture about 7% of the sample.

The CDR3 spans 13 residues, from the cysteine through the phenylalanine. Only the CDR3 DNA stays, 39 bases, in frame from base 1. The junction carries 12 bases between V and J, which are trimmed by 6 bases and 4 bases respectively. Each collaborating institution followed its own protocols to collect whole blood in K2EDTA tubes. Collaborator samples were shipped for TCRbeta analysis as frozen whole blood, isolated PBMCs, or DNA extracted from either sample type. General study outcomes and caveats: The amount of clinical and demographic metadata varied by source and participant and was provided uncurated.

In regard to this clone: Its antigen target is currently unknown. Within one base of it there is no much larger clone, and no base qualities were kept.

This chain joins TRBV12-3 or TRBV12-4 to TRBJ1-2; confidence is insufficient to name the D gene. The specimen sequenced was peripheral blood. The TCR was taken from a middle-aged man with acute or convalescent COVID-19. The encoded CDR3 is CASSPEGGYGYTF. DNA sequence: TGTGCCAGCAGCCCGGAGGGCGGCTATGGCTACACCTTC.